This entry lists 32 T cell receptor beta chains sequenced from one sample in a study of blood T cell repertoires in COVID-19 (dated by TCRdb to 2020 to 2021). The library was made by the immunoSEQ multiplex PCR assay. In TCRdb, the immuneACCESS table is reduced to in-frame sequences with V and J assigned. These tables do not hold every clone; where another copy was compared, an unresolved V gene accounts for under half, and the others remain unexplained. The sample has around 150,000 clones on record, 65% to 85% of them singletons. The top ten clonotypes cover 8.6% of the sample. Sequencing was carried out using peripheral blood. These receptors were obtained from a man aged 50-59 years with active or convalescent COVID-19.

V is TRBV4-1 and J is TRBJ2-7; maybe TRBD1 (6 bases). From germline, CDR1 is MGHRA and CDR2 YSYEKL. V dropped 2 bases and J dropped 6 bases, with 17 bases sitting between them. The CDR3 length is 15 residues. The CDR3 DNA follows: TGCGCCAGCAGCCAAACCGGGACATCGGGTCTCGAGCAGTACTTC. This translates into CASSQTGTSGLEQYF.

This CDR3 reads CASSSGTGEETQYF. The CDR3, as DNA: TGTGCCAGTAGTTCCGGGACAGGTGAAGAGACCCAGTACTTC. J is TRBJ2-5 and V is TRBV19; 8 positions match TRBD1. The germline CDR1 and CDR2 sequences are LNHDA and SQIVND (reference sequence). Trimming removed 5 bases from V and 3 bases from J; junction bases left unmatched: 5. This CDR3 is built from 14 residues.

This rearrangement joins TRBV18 to TRBJ1-2; D possibly corresponds to TRBD1 (5 bases). Looked up from germline, CDR1 is KGHSH and CDR2 is LQKENI. V was clipped by 3 bases and J by 4 bases, with 12 bases between them. CDR3 length equals 14 residues. Here the CDR3 reads CASSPGGEPYGYTF. For the CDR3, the DNA is TGTGCCAGCTCACCGGGAGGGGAACCCTATGGCTACACCTTC.

The chain links TRBV24-1 to TRBJ2-7, with D perhaps matching TRBD1 (6 bases). V was cut by 5 bases and J by 1 base, with 14 bases left in between. This CDR3 is built from 15 residues. CDR1 and CDR2 (germline): KGHDR, SFDVKD. The CDR3 DNA reads TGTGCCACCAGTGGCTTAGGGACAACATCCTACGAGCAGTACTTC. As protein: CATSGLGTTSYEQYF.

The chain employs TRBV7-9 and TRBJ2-7, with TRBD1 matching 9 bases. The CDR3 length is 14 residues. Germline V CDR1 and CDR2: SEHNR, FQNEAQ (reference sequence). The V gene end was trimmed by 4 bases and the J gene end by 4 bases; junction bases not matched to a gene: 5. DNA of the CDR3: TGTGCCAGCAGCTCCCGACAGGGGGGATACGAGCAGTACTTC. Encoded protein: CASSSRQGGYEQYF.

The chain is built from TRBV7-3 and TRBJ2-1; D ambiguous. Germline loops: CDR1 SGHTA, CDR2 FQGTGA. This CDR3 is 14 amino acids long. Trimming took 5 bases from V and 6 from J, leaving 14 bases between them. CDR3 sequence (DNA): TGTGCCAGCAGCCCCGACTCGCCTGGCAATGAGCAGTTCTTC. Its protein is CASSPDSPGNEQFF.

The chain joins TRBV14 to TRBJ2-6; D gene unclear. V was cut by 4 bases and J by 0 bases, with 4 bases left in between. The V gene's germline CDR1 is SGHDN and CDR2 FVKESK. The CDR3 sequence is 14 residues long. CDR3 DNA sequence: TGTGCCAGCAGCCTAATCTCTGGGGCCAACGTCCTGACTTTC. Translated: CASSLISGANVLTF.

The gene calls are TRBV11-2 and TRBJ1-6; D not resolved. Trimming removed 10 bases from V and 1 base from J, with 11 bases in between. The CDR3 runs 14 residues. Per the germline V gene, CDR1 is SGHAT and CDR2 is FQNNGV. CDR3 loop: CATSWLSYNSPLHF. The CDR3 region has the DNA TGTGCCACCAGTTGGCTTTCCTATAATTCACCCCTCCACTTT.

The chain recombines TRBV19 with TRBJ1-1, with D possibly TRBD1 on 5 matching bases. The V and J ends lost 3 bases and 3 bases respectively, with 8 bases between them. This CDR3 spans 13 amino acids. In germline, CDR1 is LNHDA, CDR2 SQIVND (reference sequence). For the CDR3, the DNA is TGTGCCAGTAGTATCTCAGGGTACACTGAAGCTTTCTTT. It encodes CASSISGYTEAFF.

This clone was seen once. The rearrangement uses TRBV5-1 and TRBJ1-2, with 11 bases matching TRBD1. Looked up from germline, CDR1 is SGHRS and CDR2 is YFSETQ. This CDR3 has 15 residues. J was trimmed by 4 bases and V by 2 bases; bases with no gene match: 4. The CDR3 protein is CASSFTGTGGYGYTF. The CDR3 DNA is TGCGCCAGCAGCTTTACCGGGACAGGGGGCTATGGCTACACCTTC.

The genes are TRBV5-6 and TRBJ1-2; 12 positions match TRBD1. V trimming: 0 bases; J trimming: 4 bases; junction bases outside the gene matches: 1. In germline, CDR1 is SGHDT, CDR2 YYEEEE. This CDR3 is built from 15 residues. CDR3 amino acids: CASSLGDRGPYGYTF. Written as DNA, the CDR3 is TGTGCCAGCAGCTTGGGGGACAGGGGGCCCTATGGCTACACCTTC.

This clone has a single count. J is TRBJ2-7 and V is TRBV28, with 7 nucleotides matching TRBD1. Germline V gene lookup returns CDR1 MDHEN and CDR2 SYDVKM. The CDR3 spans 16 residues. The J segment lost 4 bases and the V segment lost 2 bases, leaving 11 bases of the junction unmatched. The chain's CDR3 is CASSLPGAGGRYEQYF. DNA of the CDR3: TGTGCCAGCAGTTTACCCGGGGCAGGGGGTAGGTACGAGCAGTACTTC.

This sequence joins TRBV15 and TRBJ1-3; D is ambiguous. Germline V gives CDR1 LNHNV, CDR2 YYDKDF (reference sequence). The CDR3 extends over 12 amino acids. V was cut by 6 bases and J by 1 base, with 4 bases left in between. In nucleotides, the CDR3 is TGTGCCACCAGGCAGTCTGGAAACACCATATATTTT. It translates to CATRQSGNTIYF.

The chain combines TRBV27 with TRBJ2-7, with 8 bases aligning to TRBD2. The CDR3 contains 16 residues. V shed 5 bases and J 3 bases; nucleotides not matched to a gene: 12. Germline values: CDR1 MNHEY, CDR2 SMNVEV (reference sequence). The CDR3 spells CASSPSPSGSGYEQYF. CDR3 nucleotides: TGTGCCAGCAGTCCTTCTCCCAGCGGGAGCGGCTACGAGCAGTACTTC.

The J gene is TRBJ2-1, the V gene TRBV4-1; 11 bases align to TRBD2. CDR3 length: 21 amino acids. Germline V CDR1 and CDR2: MGHRA, YSYEKL. V shed 3 bases, J shed 2 bases, and the junction held 18 bases outside the gene matches. CDR3 amino acids: CASSHGSGGPSGRRTYNEQFF. The CDR3 DNA is TGCGCCAGCAGCCACGGTTCGGGGGGGCCTAGCGGGAGGAGGACCTACAATGAGCAGTTCTTC.

The V gene is TRBV3-1 (or the pseudogene TRBV3-2), the J gene TRBJ1-1; D possibly corresponds to TRBD1 (6 bases). Germline CDR1 reads LGHDT; CDR2 reads YNNKEL (reference sequence). Trimming took 3 bases from V and 13 from J, leaving 21 bases between them. The length of the CDR3 is 14 residues. The CDR3 loop reads CASSQGDIRLCCFF. CDR3 bases: TGTGCCAGCAGCCAGGGGGACATCCGGCTTTGTTGTTTCTTT.

The genes are TRBV6-5 and TRBJ1-2; D is possibly TRBD1 (5 bases). V gave up 8 bases and J gave up 8 bases, with 15 bases separating them. The CDR3 spans 12 residues. Germline-derived CDR1 and CDR2 are MNHEY and SVGAGI. The CDR3 loop reads CASGWGTGGYTF. Here the CDR3 DNA reads TGTGCCAGCGGGTGGGGCACGGGCGGCTACACCTTC.

The chain employs TRBV28 and TRBJ1-1; the D gene is possibly TRBD1 (5 bases). CDR1 is MDHEN, CDR2 SYDVKM, per germline. The CDR3 is 16 amino acids. Deletions cut 2 bases from V and 0 bases from J, with 13 bases between. The CDR3 coding sequence is TGTGCCAGCAGTTTAGGGGCACCGAGGATGAACACTGAAGCTTTCTTT. This codes for CASSLGAPRMNTEAFF.

V and J are TRBV18 and TRBJ1-4; 9 bases match TRBD1. There are 15 residues in the CDR3. Trimming cost V 6 bases and J 4 bases; bases outside gene matches: 6. Germline V gene lookup returns CDR1 KGHSH and CDR2 LQKENI. CDR3 nucleotide sequence: TGTGCCAGCTCGGAGACAGGGGGGATTAATGAAAAACTGTTTTTT. Translation: CASSETGGINEKLFF. Full variable domain (outside the CDR3, taken from reference TRBV18 and TRBJ1-4): NAGVMQNPRHLVRRRGQEARLRCSPMKGHSHVYWYRQLPEEGLKFMVYLQKENIIDESGMPKERFSAEFPKEGPSILRIQQVVRGDSAAYFCASSETGGINEKLFFGSGTQLSVL.

CDR3 residues: CASSLQGGYSPLHF. As DNA, the CDR3 is TGTGCCAGCAGCTTGCAGGGAGGGTATTCACCCCTCCACTTT. The rearrangement joins TRBV11-3 to TRBJ1-6; D may be TRBD1 (5 bases). The CDR3 is made up of 14 amino acids. From germline, CDR1 is SGHNT and CDR2 YENEEA. Trimming removed 3 bases at V and 8 bases at J, with 11 bases between.

The table lists this clone with many counts. The chain joins TRBV18 to TRBJ1-2; D is perhaps TRBD1 (6 bases). Germline V lookup: CDR1 KGHSH, CDR2 LQKENI. The CDR3 runs to 14 residues. V lost 6 bases, J lost 5 bases, and 16 bases lay in between. The CDR3 region has the DNA TGTGCCAGCTCCCCTGGACAGTCTCTGTATGGCTACACCTTC. This gives the protein CASSPGQSLYGYTF.

The CDR3 DNA sequence: TGTGCCAGCAGTCCCCGACAGGGATTTAATTCACCCCTCCACTTT. Amino acid sequence: CASSPRQGFNSPLHF. The chain carries TRBV28 and TRBJ1-6; 7 bases line up with TRBD1. Germline V gene lookup returns CDR1 MDHEN and CDR2 SYDVKM. V gave up 5 bases and J gave up 6 bases; unmatched junction bases: 7. The CDR3 consists of 15 residues. Looking up the rest from reference TRBV28 and TRBJ1-6 gives the full variable domain: DVKVTQSSRYLVKRTGEKVFLECVQDMDHENMFWYRQDPGLGLRLIYFSYDVKMKEKGDIPEGYSVSREKKERFSLILESASTNQTSMYLCASSPRQGFNSPLHFGNGTRLTVT.

In DNA form, the CDR3 reads TGTGCCAGTAGCCCCAGGACTAGCGGGAGTGCCGGGGAGCTGTTTTTT. This translates into CASSPRTSGSAGELFF. This rearrangement joins TRBV19 to TRBJ2-2; 13 positions match TRBD2. CDR1 is LNHDA and CDR2 is SQIVND in the germline V gene (reference sequence). V trimming: 6 bases; J trimming: 6 bases; junction bases outside the gene matches: 7. The CDR3 is 16 residues long.

Only one count was recorded for this clone. The chain uses TRBV5-1 and TRBJ2-3; 9 nucleotides match TRBD1. The J segment lost 3 bases and the V segment lost 2 bases, leaving 4 bases of the junction unmatched. CDR1 and CDR2 (germline): SGHRS, YFSETQ. The CDR3 sequence is 15 residues long. The CDR3 loop is CASSLQGAGTDTQYF. Here the CDR3 DNA reads TGCGCCAGCAGCTTACAGGGGGCCGGAACAGATACGCAGTATTTT.

The CDR3 sequence is CATSGEAGVWYNEQFF. CDR3 nucleotides: TGTGCCACCAGCGGCGAGGCGGGAGTCTGGTACAATGAGCAGTTCTTC. The rearrangement links TRBV15 to TRBJ2-1; 7 nucleotides align to TRBD2. In germline, CDR1 is LNHNV, CDR2 YYDKDF (reference sequence). After removal of 5 bases from V and 4 bases from J, the junction contained 11 bases not matched to a gene. The CDR3 is made up of 16 amino acids.

The chain combines TRBV7-3 with TRBJ1-2; tentatively, D is TRBD1 (6 bases). The germline V gene has CDR1 SGHTA and CDR2 FQGTGA. The ends were cut back, 5 bases at V and 4 bases at J, with 17 bases in the middle. The CDR3 extends over 15 amino acids. The CDR3 bases are TGTGCCAGCAGCCAACTCGGGGGGCTTGGCTATGGCTACACCTTC. Protein product: CASSQLGGLGYGYTF.

The chain has TRBV10-1 and TRBJ1-6, with D possibly being TRBD1 (6 bases). Germline V gene data show CDR1 as WNHNN and CDR2 as SYGVQD (reference sequence). The CDR3 has 14 residues. Trimming took off 5 bases at V and 7 bases at J, with 12 bases between the two ends. DNA of the CDR3: TGCGCCAGCAGTCCCAACAGGGTGAATTCACCCCTCCACTTT. Translated: CASSPNRVNSPLHF.

Only one count was recorded for this clone. The chain uses TRBV7-9 and TRBJ2-7; 7 nucleotides align to TRBD2. From germline, CDR1 is SEHNR and CDR2 FQNEAQ (reference sequence). This CDR3 region has 13 residues. V trimming: 1 base; J trimming: 6 bases; junction bases outside the gene matches: 3. The CDR3 DNA reads as TGTGCCAGCAGCTTAGTCGGGGGGAGCGAGCAGTACTTC. Translating gives CASSLVGGSEQYF.

The J gene is TRBJ2-1, the V gene TRBV28, with a weak D call TRBD2 (6 bases). Germline-derived CDR1 and CDR2 are MDHEN and SYDVKM. The CDR3 totals 15 residues. Deletions cut 6 bases from V and 0 bases from J, with 12 bases between. CDR3 nucleotides: TGTGCCAGCAGACCGAGCGGGTACTCCTACAATGAGCAGTTCTTC. Encoded protein: CASRPSGYSYNEQFF.

In its sample, this clone was seen once. The gene calls are TRBV7-3 and TRBJ1-6; TRBD1 is a possible D gene (5 bases). The CDR3 totals 15 residues. Germline CDR1 is SGHTA and CDR2 is FQGTGA. V lost 2 bases and J 7 bases, leaving 12 bases between the germline ends. The CDR3 reads CASSLGTRGNSPLHF. The CDR3 nucleotides read TGTGCCAGCAGCTTAGGGACCCGGGGGAATTCACCCCTCCACTTT.

This clone has only a few counts. The chain joins TRBV29-1 to TRBJ2-7; TRBD2 agrees at 8 bases. The J segment lost 8 bases and the V segment lost 6 bases, leaving 12 bases of the junction unmatched. From germline, CDR1 is SQVTM and CDR2 ANQGSEA. The CDR3 is 13 amino acids. The CDR3 region is CSVPGSGSTKQYF. In nucleotides, the CDR3 is TGCAGCGTGCCGGGGAGCGGGAGTACTAAGCAGTACTTC.

The chain links TRBV19 to TRBJ2-6; no definite D call. The CDR3 loop spans 17 amino acids. V was shortened by 8 bases and J by 3 bases, with 20 bases between the two germline ends. Germline CDR1 reads LNHDA; CDR2 reads SQIVND (reference sequence). The CDR3 protein is CASPTVTRRDGANVLTF. The CDR3 nucleotides are TGTGCCAGTCCAACAGTTACCCGGCGTGATGGGGCCAACGTCCTGACTTTC.